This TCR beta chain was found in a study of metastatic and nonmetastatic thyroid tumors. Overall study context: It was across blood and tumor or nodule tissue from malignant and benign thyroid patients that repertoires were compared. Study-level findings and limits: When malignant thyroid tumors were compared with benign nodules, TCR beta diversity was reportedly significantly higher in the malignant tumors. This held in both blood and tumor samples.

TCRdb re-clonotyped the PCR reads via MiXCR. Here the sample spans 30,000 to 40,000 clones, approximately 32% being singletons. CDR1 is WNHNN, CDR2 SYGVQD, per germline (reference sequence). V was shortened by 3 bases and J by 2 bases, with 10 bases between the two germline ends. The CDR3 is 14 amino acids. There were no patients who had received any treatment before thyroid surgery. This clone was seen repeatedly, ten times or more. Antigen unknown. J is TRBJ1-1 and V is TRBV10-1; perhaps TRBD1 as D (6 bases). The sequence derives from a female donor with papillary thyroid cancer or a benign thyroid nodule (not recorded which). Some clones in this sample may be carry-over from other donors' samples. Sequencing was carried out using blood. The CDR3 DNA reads TGCGCCAGCAGTGAACGGACAGCTAACACTGAAGCTTTCTTT. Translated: CASSERTANTEAFF.